Following are 11 T cell receptor beta chains from one sample sequenced in a study of early T cells in non-severe SARS-CoV-2 infection. MiXCR, run by TCRdb on the 5' RACE reads, gives a single entry per CDR3 protein. The sample yields roughly 100,000 distinct CDR3 sequences, around 14% seen once. Sequencing was performed on whole blood. These receptors were taken from an adult who was a healthcare worker with PCR-confirmed SARS-CoV-2 infection or an uninfected control (not recorded which).

This clonotype was counted many times. V is TRBV4-1 and J is TRBJ2-1; 9 positions match TRBD1. This CDR3 is 15 amino acids long. CDR1 MGHRA and CDR2 YSYEKL come from the germline V gene. V was clipped by 4 bases and J by 6 bases; unmatched bases: 7. CDR3 protein: CASSPPGQGINEQFF. As DNA, the CDR3 is TGCGCCAGCAGCCCACCGGGACAGGGTATCAATGAGCAGTTCTTC.

This clonotype showed up just a few times. This sequence joins TRBV25-1 and TRBJ1-1; D possibly corresponds to TRBD1 (5 bases). V was trimmed by 6 bases and J by 4 bases, leaving 30 bases between them. CDR3 size: 19 residues. CDR1 is MGHDK, CDR2 SYGVNS, per germline. The CDR3 loop reads CASSLPQGDGLREFTEAFF. CDR3 DNA: TGTGCCAGCAGCCTACCCCAGGGAGATGGTTTAAGGGAGTTCACTGAAGCTTTCTTT.

This clonotype was found many times. The chain uses TRBV5-5 and TRBJ2-1; 8 bases line up with TRBD1. This CDR3 region has 15 residues. V shed 3 bases, J shed 4 bases, and the junction held 6 bases outside the gene matches. The germline V gene encodes CDR1 SGHKS and CDR2 YYEKEE (reference sequence). This chain's CDR3 is CASSSTGQEYNEQFF. The CDR3 DNA follows: TGTGCCAGCAGCTCCACGGGACAGGAATACAATGAGCAGTTCTTC.

This clonotype was seen many times. This chain connects TRBV12-3 or TRBV12-4 to TRBJ2-2; no definite D call. V lost 1 base, J lost 6 bases, and 6 bases lay in between. The CDR3 length is 13 residues. The CDR3 reads CASSLVVPGELFF. CDR3 sequence (DNA): TGTGCCAGCAGTTTAGTGGTCCCCGGGGAGCTGTTTTTT.

This clonotype has just one count. A much more abundant neighbour one base away suggests this may be a read error. The chain is built from TRBV3-1 and TRBJ1-1; 9 nucleotides agree with TRBD1. The CDR3 loop spans 14 amino acids. From germline, CDR1 is LGHDT and CDR2 YNNKEL (reference sequence). V gave up 3 bases and J gave up 4 bases; unmatched junction bases: 3. The CDR3 DNA follows: TGTGCCAGCAGCCACTCGGACAGGGGCACTGAAGCTTTCTTT. Its translation is CASSHSDRGTEAFF.

In its sample, this clonotype was seen many times. This chain uses TRBV12-3 or TRBV12-4 with TRBJ2-5; 8 nucleotides match TRBD2. J gave up 7 bases and V 4 bases, and 11 bases lay outside the gene matches. CDR3 length equals 15 residues. CDR3 sequence: CASSSDAGGGVTQYF. The CDR3 nucleotides are TGTGCCAGCAGTTCTGACGCGGGGGGAGGTGTGACCCAGTACTTC.

The rearrangement joins TRBV28 to TRBJ1-1, with TRBD1 matching 7 bases. Germline V gene data show CDR1 as MDHEN and CDR2 as SYDVKM. There are 17 residues in the CDR3. The V gene end was trimmed by 0 bases and the J gene end by 0 bases; junction bases not matched to a gene: 7. The CDR3 bases are TGTGCCAGCAGTTTATGGGCGGCAGGGGGGCTGAACACTGAAGCTTTCTTT. It yields the protein CASSLWAAGGLNTEAFF. The variable domain in full, with the rest retrieved from reference TRBV28 and TRBJ1-1, is DVKVTQSSRYLVKRTGEKVFLECVQDMDHENMFWYRQDPGLGLRLIYFSYDVKMKEKGDIPEGYSVSREKKERFSLILESASTNQTSMYLCASSLWAAGGLNTEAFFGQGTRLTVV.

The chain links TRBV6-1 to TRBJ1-1; 11 bases agree with TRBD1. Germline CDR1 MNHNS, CDR2 SASEGT. This CDR3 has 16 residues. J was trimmed by 4 bases and V by 7 bases; bases with no gene match: 11. The CDR3 sequence: CASISRRGTGGTEAFF. DNA of the CDR3: TGTGCCAGCATTTCCCGTCGCGGGACAGGGGGCACTGAAGCTTTCTTT.

This clonotype was found a few times. The chain has TRBV7-9 and TRBJ2-5, with D perhaps matching TRBD2 (6 bases). Trimming stripped 3 bases from V and 7 bases from J, with 18 bases between. In germline, CDR1 is SEHNR, CDR2 FQNEAQ (reference sequence). CDR3 length: 15 residues. The CDR3: CASSFADYRIGTQYF. The CDR3 region has the DNA TGTGCCAGCAGCTTCGCGGACTATCGAATCGGGACCCAGTACTTC.

This clonotype was recorded at least ten times. The J gene is TRBJ2-3, the V gene TRBV7-2; 8 bases match TRBD2. This CDR3 comprises 17 residues. Germline V gene sequence: CDR1 SGHTA, CDR2 FQGNSA. The J segment lost 8 bases and the V segment lost 1 base, leaving 14 bases of the junction unmatched. The CDR3 region is CASSLETRERGRSTQYF. Written as DNA, the CDR3 is TGTGCCAGCAGCTTAGAAACTAGGGAGCGGGGGCGGAGTACGCAGTATTTT.

The chain joins TRBV5-5 to TRBJ1-1; unclear D gene. With 3 bases removed from V and 3 bases from J, the gap between germline ends came to 9 bases. This CDR3 has 13 amino acids. The germline V gene has CDR1 SGHKS and CDR2 YYEKEE (reference sequence). The CDR3 bases are TGTGCCAGCAGCTCCTGGCGAGACACTGAAGCTTTCTTT. Residues: CASSSWRDTEAFF.